This note documents a single T cell receptor beta chain sequence. Noted treatment: preoperative locoregional IRX-2 cytokine immunotherapy. Preoperative locoregional IRX-2 cytokine immunotherapy was tested in the phase Ib source study. The data stem from a study of preoperative IRX-2 immunotherapy in early breast cancer. Libraries were prepared by immunoSEQ multiplex PCR; TCRdb keeps only in-frame clonotypes and omits some of them. The table has some 99,000 clones, roughly 90% seen once. Trimming cost V 0 bases and J 2 bases; bases outside gene matches: 2. Germline V gene lookup returns CDR1 GTSNPN and CDR2 SVGIG (reference sequence). The CDR3 has 15 residues.

The sequences come from tumor tissue, collected after IRX-2 immunotherapy. The sequence derives from a human donor with breast cancer. The chain joins TRBV30 to TRBJ1-4, with 8 bases that match TRBD1. The CDR3: CAWSVRQGTNEKLFF. CDR3 coding DNA: TGTGCCTGGAGTGTTAGACAGGGGACTAATGAAAAACTGTTTTTT.